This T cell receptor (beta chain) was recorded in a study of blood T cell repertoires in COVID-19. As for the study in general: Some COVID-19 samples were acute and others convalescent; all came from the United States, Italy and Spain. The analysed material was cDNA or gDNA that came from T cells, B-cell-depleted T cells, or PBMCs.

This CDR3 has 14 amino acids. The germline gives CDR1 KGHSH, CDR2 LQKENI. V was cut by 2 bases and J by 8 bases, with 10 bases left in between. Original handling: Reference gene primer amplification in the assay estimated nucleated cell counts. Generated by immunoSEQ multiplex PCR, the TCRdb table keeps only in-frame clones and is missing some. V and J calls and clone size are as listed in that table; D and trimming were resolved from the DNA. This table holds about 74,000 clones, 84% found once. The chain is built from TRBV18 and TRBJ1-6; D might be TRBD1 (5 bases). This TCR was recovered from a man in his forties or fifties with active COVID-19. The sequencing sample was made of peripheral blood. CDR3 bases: TGTGCCAGCTCACCAGCAGGGAAAGATTCACCCCTCCACTTT. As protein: CASSPAGKDSPLHF.